These T cell receptor beta chains were read from a single sample in a study of T cells after yellow fever vaccination. One entry per CDR3 protein, called by TCRdb with MiXCR from the 5' RACE reads. The repertoire includes 620,000 or so distinct CDR3 sequences, approximately 16% of them detected once, and 15% to 20% sits in the top ten. The sample here was PBMCs, taken about 5 days after the first yellow fever vaccination. These TCRs come from a man aged 18 to 29 who received the YFV17D yellow fever vaccine. The CDR3 runs from the conserved cysteine through the conserved F or W. The order of the fields is J gene, clone size, V gene, CDR3 length, D gene, CDR3 protein, CDR3 DNA. D genes are given only for firm matches. Rows may omit the clone size; those that give it use once, few, many or a size class.

J gene: TRBJ2-1; clone size: -; V gene: TRBV24-1; CDR3 length: 17; D gene: TRBD2; CDR3 protein: CATSDSTGLAGFNEQFF; CDR3 DNA: TGTGCCACCAGTGATTCGACGGGACTAGCGGGTTTTAATGAGCAGTTCTTC
J gene: TRBJ2-1; clone size: few; V gene: TRBV7-7; CDR3 length: 16; D gene: TRBD1; CDR3 protein: CASSLDVYRGPHEQFF; CDR3 DNA: TGTGCCAGCAGCTTAGATGTGTACAGGGGGCCGCATGAGCAGTTCTTC
J gene: TRBJ2-7; clone size: -; V gene: TRBV7-9; CDR3 length: 14; D gene: -; CDR3 protein: CASSRALGTDEQYF; CDR3 DNA: TGTGCCAGCAGCCGCGCATTGGGGACTGACGAGCAGTACTTC
J gene: TRBJ2-1; clone size: -; V gene: TRBV15; CDR3 length: 18; D gene: TRBD1; CDR3 protein: CATSIFGGTGSSYNEQFF; CDR3 DNA: TGTGCCACCAGCATATTTGGCGGGACAGGGAGCTCCTACAATGAGCAGTTCTTC
J gene: TRBJ2-3; clone size: -; V gene: TRBV28; CDR3 length: 17; D gene: TRBD2; CDR3 protein: CASSSFGAGADTDTQYF; CDR3 DNA: TGTGCCAGCAGTTCTTTCGGTGCGGGAGCCGACACAGATACGCAGTATTTT
J gene: TRBJ2-3; clone size: few; V gene: TRBV7-9; CDR3 length: 16; D gene: -; CDR3 protein: CASSLVRQGISDTQYF; CDR3 DNA: TGTGCCAGCAGCTTAGTACGGCAGGGGATATCAGATACGCAGTATTTT
J gene: TRBJ1-5; clone size: -; V gene: TRBV6-1; CDR3 length: 14; D gene: TRBD1; CDR3 protein: CASSMTGGNQPQHF; CDR3 DNA: TGTGCCAGCAGCATGACAGGGGGCAATCAGCCCCAGCATTTT
J gene: TRBJ2-6; clone size: few; V gene: TRBV6-5; CDR3 length: 15; D gene: TRBD2; CDR3 protein: CASSYRGAGANVLTF; CDR3 DNA: TGTGCCAGCAGTTACCGGGGGGCTGGGGCCAACGTCCTGACTTTC
J gene: TRBJ1-6; clone size: few; V gene: TRBV6-2/TRBV6-3; CDR3 length: 13; D gene: -; CDR3 protein: CASAPGAYSPLHF; CDR3 DNA: TGTGCCAGCGCACCAGGGGCATATTCACCCCTCCACTTT
J gene: TRBJ2-2; clone size: few; V gene: TRBV4-2; CDR3 length: 17; D gene: TRBD2; CDR3 protein: CASSQGSGGADTGELFF; CDR3 DNA: TGTGCCAGCAGCCAAGGTTCGGGGGGGGCCGACACCGGGGAGCTGTTTTTT
J gene: TRBJ1-6; clone size: few; V gene: TRBV7-3; CDR3 length: 15; D gene: TRBD1; CDR3 protein: CASSWSGGNNSPLHF; CDR3 DNA: TGTGCCAGCAGTTGGTCAGGGGGCAATAATTCACCCCTCCACTTT
J gene: TRBJ1-2; clone size: many; V gene: TRBV12-3/TRBV12-4; CDR3 length: 13; D gene: -; CDR3 protein: CASRVPGERGYTF; CDR3 DNA: TGTGCCAGCAGGGTGCCTGGGGAACGGGGCTACACCTTC
J gene: TRBJ1-2; clone size: -; V gene: TRBV9; CDR3 length: 16; D gene: -; CDR3 protein: CASSSSPGRRGYGYTF; CDR3 DNA: TGTGCCAGCAGCTCCTCCCCGGGACGAAGAGGCTATGGCTACACCTTC
J gene: TRBJ2-3; clone size: many; V gene: TRBV5-5; CDR3 length: 17; D gene: -; CDR3 protein: CASSLRLGALSTDTQYF; CDR3 DNA: TGTGCCAGCAGCTTGCGGCTTGGCGCCCTCAGCACAGATACGCAGTATTTT
J gene: TRBJ1-1; clone size: -; V gene: TRBV6-6; CDR3 length: 13; D gene: -; CDR3 protein: CASATGINTEAFF; CDR3 DNA: TGTGCCAGTGCGACAGGAATTAACACTGAAGCTTTCTTT
J gene: TRBJ2-3; clone size: -; V gene: TRBV5-1; CDR3 length: 15; D gene: TRBD2; CDR3 protein: CASSDSGTSGDTQYF; CDR3 DNA: TGCGCCAGCAGCGACTCCGGGACTAGCGGCGATACGCAGTATTTT